This TCR beta chain was sequenced for a study of blood T cells in healthy people across ages. This clonotype was detected a few times. Alongside a J-beta primer mix, a sample-barcoded 5' primer served in a second PCR lasting 7 to 11 cycles. A template-switch adaptor containing 12 random nucleotides labeled each cDNA molecule. TCRdb ran MiXCR on the 5' RACE reads and lists one entry per CDR3 protein. This sample has about 1 million distinct CDR3 sequences, with more than 40% found just once. The germline gives CDR1 WNHNN, CDR2 SYGVQD (reference sequence). J was trimmed by 3 bases and V by 11 bases; bases with no gene match: 4. The CDR3 has 11 residues.

Sequenced input: blood. The chain couples TRBV10-1 to TRBJ2-7; 7 bases match TRBD1. The receptor was derived from a woman aged 60-75 years in good health. In DNA form, the CDR3 reads TGCGCCCCGAACAGGGGCTACGAGCAGTACTTC. Its protein is CAPNRGYEQYF.